One and the same sample provided the 19 T cell receptor beta chains below, sequenced in a study of shared clonotypes between healthy human individuals. Data came from immunoSEQ multiplex PCR; TCRdb stores just in-frame clones and leaves some out. The sample lists approximately 530,000 clones; 95% to 96% were seen once. Input material: naive CD4+ T cells sorted from blood. Sample subset: CD45RA+ positively selected. The receptors shown here come from a woman aged 30 to 39 in good health.

The genes are TRBV5-1 and TRBJ1-5; D possibly corresponds to TRBD1 (6 bases). The CDR3 has 13 amino acids. Looked up from germline, CDR1 is SGHRS and CDR2 is YFSETQ. The V and J ends lost 0 bases and 7 bases respectively, with 8 bases between them. CDR3 DNA sequence: TGCGCCAGCAGCTTGGAGGGGGGCCAGCCCCAGCATTTT. This gives the protein CASSLEGGQPQHF.

The V and J genes are TRBV29-1 and TRBJ1-4; D not resolved. The V end was cut by 1 base, the J end by 4 bases, with 7 bases between. This CDR3 region has 13 residues. Germline CDR1 SQVTM, CDR2 ANQGSEA. The CDR3 DNA reads as TGCAGCGTTGAAGTGGTTCATAATGAAAAACTGTTTTTT. Translated: CSVEVVHNEKLFF.

As DNA, the CDR3 is TGCGCCAGCAGCTTGGTAGTAGCGGGCTCCTACAATGAGCAGTTCTTC. Translating it yields CASSLVVAGSYNEQFF. The rearrangement links TRBV5-1 to TRBJ2-1, with 7 bases aligning to TRBD2. With 0 bases clipped from V and 0 bases from J, the junction kept 3 bases outside the gene matches. Germline loops: CDR1 SGHRS, CDR2 YFSETQ. The CDR3 loop spans 16 amino acids.

This clone was detected only once. The chain employs TRBV28 and TRBJ1-5; the D is unclear. There are 16 residues in the CDR3. Germline CDR1 is MDHEN and CDR2 is SYDVKM. Between the trimmed V and J ends, which lost 3 bases and 0 bases, there was a span of 12 bases. The CDR3 DNA sequence: TGTGCCAGCAGTTTTCGGGCCAGACATAGCAATCAGCCCCAGCATTTT. Amino acid sequence: CASSFRARHSNQPQHF.

The chain has TRBV29-1 and TRBJ2-7, with 7 bases matching TRBD1. The CDR3 sequence is 17 residues long. Germline V CDR1 and CDR2: SQVTM, ANQGSEA. V shed 2 bases and J 0 bases; nucleotides not matched to a gene: 13. CDR3 loop: CSVELGAWDSVSYEQYF. The CDR3 DNA reads TGCAGCGTTGAATTGGGGGCTTGGGACAGTGTCTCCTACGAGCAGTACTTC.

This chain uses TRBV15 with TRBJ1-3, with D unclear. There are 15 residues in the CDR3. Trimming shortened V by 1 base and J by 0 bases, and 7 bases separated the two germline ends. Germline lookup yields CDR1 LNHNV and CDR2 YYDKDF (reference sequence). The CDR3 loop reads CATSRGPVSGNTIYF. The CDR3 nucleotides are TGTGCCACCAGCAGAGGGCCTGTCTCTGGAAACACCATATATTTT.

The chain is built from TRBV7-9 and TRBJ2-1, with a possible D match to TRBD2 (5 bases). Per the germline V gene, CDR1 is SEHNR and CDR2 is FQNEAQ (reference sequence). Trimming removed 0 bases at V and 6 bases at J, with 12 bases between. The CDR3 runs to 15 residues. CDR3 nucleotides: TGTGCCAGCAGCTTAGCGCGAAGTAGCGTCAATGAGCAGTTCTTC. Protein: CASSLARSSVNEQFF. Complete variable domain (other parts from reference TRBV7-9 and TRBJ2-1): DTGVSQNPRHKITKRGQNVTFRCDPISEHNRLYWYRQTLGQGPEFLTYFQNEAQLEKSRLLSDRFSAERPKGSFSTLEIQRTEQGDSAMYLCASSLARSSVNEQFFGPGTRLTVL.

The count of this clone is one. The chain links TRBV2 to TRBJ1-5; the D is unclear. The V end was cut by 9 bases, the J end by 6 bases, with 18 bases between. The CDR3 covers 14 residues. Germline V CDR1 and CDR2: SNHLY, FYNNEI. This CDR3 is CASKLEAGIQPQHF. The CDR3, as DNA: TGTGCCAGTAAATTGGAAGCGGGGATTCAGCCCCAGCATTTT. Variable domain in full (rest from reference TRBV2 and TRBJ1-5): EPEVTQTPSHQVTQMGQEVILRCVPISNHLYFYWYRQILGQKVEFLVSFYNNEISEKSEIFDDQFSVERPDGSNFTLKIRSTKLEDSAMYFCASKLEAGIQPQHFGDGTRLSIL.

The V gene is TRBV6-1, the J gene TRBJ2-3; the match to TRBD2 covers 7 bases. In germline, CDR1 is MNHNS, CDR2 SASEGT. There are 14 residues in the CDR3. Trimming removed 8 bases from V and 2 bases from J; junction bases left unmatched: 7. CDR3 in amino acids: CASLGGGVTDTQYF. CDR3 nucleotide sequence: TGTGCCAGCCTGGGGGGGGGAGTCACAGATACGCAGTATTTT.

This rearrangement joins TRBV2 to TRBJ2-2, with 7 bases aligning to TRBD1. Looked up from germline, CDR1 is SNHLY and CDR2 is FYNNEI. The CDR3 contains 16 residues. Germline trimming cut 1 base from V and 7 bases from J; bases unmatched to any gene: 9. CDR3 protein: CASSEEGAGNVGELFF. Written as DNA, the CDR3 is TGTGCCAGCAGTGAAGAGGGGGCAGGGAATGTCGGGGAGCTGTTTTTT.

This chain connects TRBV7-9 to TRBJ2-5, with TRBD2 matching over 8 bases. The CDR3 totals 14 residues. V was pared by 1 base and J by 5 bases, with 3 bases of the junction left unmatched. The germline V gene has CDR1 SEHNR and CDR2 FQNEAQ (reference sequence). This CDR3 is CASSLEASGETQYF. In DNA form, the CDR3 reads TGTGCCAGCAGCTTAGAGGCTAGCGGGGAGACCCAGTACTTC.

The chain links TRBV6-5 to TRBJ1-5, with D possibly being TRBD1 (6 bases). The CDR3 contains 15 residues. Between the trimmed V and J ends, which lost 0 bases and 7 bases, there was a span of 13 bases. Germline V gene data show CDR1 as MNHEY and CDR2 as SVGAGI. The CDR3 DNA follows: TGTGCCAGCAGTTACTCTGACAGGTTCAGCCAGCCCCAGCATTTT. Translating it yields CASSYSDRFSQPQHF.

This chain uses TRBV20-1 with TRBJ2-7, with no clear D. The CDR3 extends over 11 amino acids. In germline, CDR1 is DFQATT, CDR2 SNEGSKA (reference sequence). V gave up 5 bases and J gave up 3 bases, with 8 bases separating them. CDR3 DNA sequence: TGCAGTGCTCCCGGCCGCTACGAGCAGTACTTC. Translated, it gives CSAPGRYEQYF.

The chain joins TRBV4-2 to TRBJ2-5, with D maybe TRBD2 (6 bases). The last part of the DNA fits TRBJ2-7 better; the J call may be wrong. Germline V lookup: CDR1 LGHNA, CDR2 YNFKEQ. The CDR3 is 18 amino acids. DNA of the CDR3: TGTGCCAGCAGCCAAGATCGGGATAGCGGCTTTACGGCCTACGAGCAGTACTTC. The encoded protein is CASSQDRDSGFTAYEQYF.

This chain joins TRBV6-1 and TRBJ2-2; no reliable D call. In germline, CDR1 is MNHNS, CDR2 SASEGT. CDR3 length: 14 residues. The V end was cut by 6 bases, the J end by 1 base, with 9 bases between. The CDR3 protein is CASRDRKNTGELFF. In nucleotides, the CDR3 is TGTGCCAGCAGGGACCGAAAGAACACCGGGGAGCTGTTTTTT.

The rearrangement joins TRBV30 to TRBJ1-5; D unclear. This CDR3 has 15 amino acids. Trimming removed 1 base from V and 2 bases from J, with 12 bases in between. Germline values: CDR1 GTSNPN, CDR2 SVGIG (reference sequence). CDR3 DNA: TGTGCCTGGAGTGCGTCGAATCTAGGCAATCAGCCCCAGCATTTT. Translating it yields CAWSASNLGNQPQHF.

The CDR3 sequence is CASSPGPGLAKNIQYF. CDR3 bases: TGCGCCAGCAGCCCGGGACCGGGTTTAGCCAAAAACATTCAGTACTTC. The chain recombines TRBV5-1 with TRBJ2-4; D could derive from TRBD1 or TRBD2 (5 bases each). This CDR3 has 16 residues. V was trimmed by 4 bases and J by 0 bases, leaving 14 bases between them. Per germline, CDR1 SGHRS and CDR2 YFSETQ.

The chain is built from TRBV27 and TRBJ2-7; 12 nucleotides line up with TRBD2. This CDR3 is 17 amino acids long. J lost 6 bases, V lost 6 bases, and 15 bases had no gene match. Germline loops: CDR1 MNHEY, CDR2 SMNVEV (reference sequence). The CDR3 is CASSSPGTSGWIGEQYF. CDR3 nucleotide sequence: TGTGCCAGCAGCTCTCCCGGGACTAGCGGGTGGATCGGCGAGCAGTACTTC.

The rearrangement joins TRBV5-1 to TRBJ1-4, with D perhaps matching TRBD1 (5 bases). The CDR3 is made up of 14 amino acids. The germline CDR1 and CDR2 sequences are SGHRS and YFSETQ. V gave up 3 bases and J gave up 5 bases, with 11 bases separating them. Written as DNA, the CDR3 is TGCGCCAGCAGCTCCCAGGGCTTGAATGAAAAACTGTTTTTT. Translating gives CASSSQGLNEKLFF.